Reported below is one T cell receptor (beta chain). The protocol was immunoSEQ multiplex PCR, while the TCRdb copy is restricted to in-frame clones and leaves out a portion. The data contain 200,000 to 250,000 clones, 70% of them seen just once; the ten biggest clones take up about 16%. These data originate in a study of cytotoxic CD8 clonotypes in ibrutinib-treated CLL. This sequence originates from a human donor with chronic lymphocytic leukemia. Here the sequenced sample was PBMCs, taken after 24 months of ibrutinib treatment.

This CDR3 is CASSSQQGRELFF. For the CDR3, the DNA is TGTGCCAGCAGCTCACAACAGGGGCGGGAGCTGTTTTTT. The chain is built from TRBV5-6 and TRBJ2-2, with 7 positions matching TRBD1. Per the germline V gene, CDR1 is SGHDT and CDR2 is YYEEEE. The CDR3 spans 13 residues. Trimming at V came to 3 bases and at J to 9 bases, leaving 5 bases not matched to a gene.